Following are 12 T cell receptor beta chains from one sample sequenced in a study of CXCR3-negative and CXCR3-positive naive CD8 T cells. Via 5' RACE with UMI labels, TRB cDNA libraries were prepared. TCRdb re-called the 5' RACE reads; every CDR3 protein appears as one record, without DNA. The repertoire table contains some 130,000 distinct CDR3 sequences. Sequencing was carried out using naive CXCR3- CD8+ T cells from blood. The subset was: CD45RO-CCR7+CD27+CD95- naive CD8+ T cells lacking CXCR3 (TNR3-). These receptors were collected from a human donor in good health. Some clones in this sample may be carry-over from other donors' samples.

The chain carries TRBV7-8 and TRBJ2-5; the TRBD1 assignment by TCRdb is unverifiable without DNA. From germline, CDR1 is SGHVS and CDR2 FQNEAQ. The CDR3 totals 16 residues. The CDR3 protein is CASSFNDRGPFETQYF.

The rearrangement links TRBV3-1 to TRBJ2-7; TCRdb selects TRBD1, and the lack of DNA leaves this call unchecked. Germline V gene data show CDR1 as LGHDT and CDR2 as YNNKEL (reference sequence). This CDR3 is built from 16 residues. The CDR3: CASSLPPGQGTYEQYF.

The rearrangement joins TRBV11-2 to TRBJ2-1; TCRdb outputs TRBD2, but without DNA this stays unchecked. This CDR3 comprises 16 residues. CDR1 is SGHAT, CDR2 FQNNGV, per germline. This CDR3 reads CASSPHGASGYNEQFF.

The V and J genes are TRBV29-1 and TRBJ2-4; TCRdb gives TRBD1 as the D gene, but with no DNA this cannot be confirmed. CDR1 and CDR2 (germline): SQVTM, ANQGSEA. The CDR3 contains 17 residues. CDR3 protein: CSVEDGGMWSAKNIQYF.

The V and J genes are TRBV10-3 and TRBJ2-7. Germline V gives CDR1 ENHRY, CDR2 SYGVKD. The CDR3 extends over 16 amino acids. CDR3 amino acids: CAISESNRRALYEQYF.

This chain links TRBV20-1 with TRBJ2-3; TCRdb's assignment of TRBD2 cannot be checked, as there is no DNA. The CDR3 extends over 15 amino acids. Germline lookup yields CDR1 DFQATT and CDR2 SNEGSKA (reference sequence). CDR3 protein: CSARDLGAHTDTQYF.

The CDR3: CASRVGADTQYF. The rearrangement uses TRBV7-8 and TRBJ2-3. Germline V gene lookup returns CDR1 SGHVS and CDR2 FQNEAQ. The CDR3 spans 12 residues.

The chain employs TRBV28 and TRBJ2-7. Germline V gene sequence: CDR1 MDHEN, CDR2 SYDVKM. This CDR3 region has 14 residues. The CDR3: CASSLPYRIYEQYF.

The chain carries TRBV9 and TRBJ1-1; the D gene TCRdb calls, TRBD1, cannot be checked with no DNA. This CDR3 region has 14 residues. The V gene's germline CDR1 is SGDLS and CDR2 YYNGEE. CDR3 amino acids: CASSVVDRGTEAFF.

The chain combines TRBV7-8 with TRBJ2-7; absent DNA, TCRdb's TRBD1 call cannot be checked. The CDR3 totals 14 residues. CDR1 is SGHVS and CDR2 is FQNEAQ in the germline V gene. CDR3 sequence reads: CASSLDGGWYEQYF.

The chain combines TRBV28 with TRBJ2-3; the D call from TCRdb, TRBD1, cannot be confirmed without DNA. In germline, CDR1 is MDHEN, CDR2 SYDVKM. The CDR3 runs to 18 residues. The chain's CDR3 is CASSLLPKGGGSTDTQYF.

The gene calls are TRBV7-2 and TRBJ2-6; the D call of TRBD1 rests on TCRdb alone, since no DNA is present to check it. Germline loops: CDR1 SGHTA, CDR2 FQGNSA. This CDR3 comprises 20 residues. CDR3 loop: CASSDTSYFQGTSGANVLTF.